One sample yielded the 20 T cell receptor beta chains listed below, sequenced in a study of CD8+ T cells in alopecia areata. cDNA reverse transcribed from extracted RNA served as the sequencing template. Data came from immunoSEQ multiplex PCR; TCRdb stores just in-frame clones and leaves some out. The sample has about 99,000 clones; approximately 60% are singletons. The sample comprised CD4+ T cells sorted from blood. The source of these receptors is a human donor in good health.

This clone was observed a few times. This chain links TRBV2 with TRBJ2-3; 8 bases match TRBD1. Looked up from germline, CDR1 is SNHLY and CDR2 is FYNNEI. V dropped 1 base and J dropped 2; count of bases not matched to a gene: 2. The CDR3 consists of 15 residues. The chain's CDR3 is CASSEGTGITDTQYF. In nucleotides, the CDR3 is TGTGCCAGCAGTGAAGGGACAGGGATCACAGATACGCAGTATTTT.

This clone was seen a handful of times. The genes are TRBV29-1 and TRBJ1-2; 8 bases map to TRBD1. Germline V gene data show CDR1 as SQVTM and CDR2 as ANQGSEA. This CDR3 is 15 amino acids long. Trimming cost V 5 bases and J 2 bases; bases outside gene matches: 10. The CDR3, as DNA: TGCAGCGTTCGCGGGACAGGTGGGCAGAACTATGGCTACACCTTC. This translates into CSVRGTGGQNYGYTF.

The V and J genes are TRBV5-4 and TRBJ1-2, with 7 positions matching TRBD1. Germline values: CDR1 SGHNT, CDR2 YYREEE (reference sequence). CDR3 length: 14 residues. V shed 4 bases and J 3 bases; nucleotides not matched to a gene: 6. CDR3 nucleotides: TGTGCCAGCAGCCCTCTGCAGGGGGACTATGGCTACACCTTC. This gives the protein CASSPLQGDYGYTF. The whole variable domain, remainder taken from reference TRBV5-4 and TRBJ1-2, is ETGVTQSPTHLIKTRGQQVTLRCSSQSGHNTVSWYQQALGQGPQFIFQYYREEENGRGNFPPRFSGLQFPNYSSELNVNALELDDSALYLCASSPLQGDYGYTFGSGTRLTVV.

In its sample, this clone was seen a few times. The V and J genes are TRBV6-5 and TRBJ1-1; the match to TRBD1 covers 11 bases. Germline CDR1 and CDR2: MNHEY and SVGAGI. There are 14 residues in the CDR3. V lost 6 bases and J lost 5; bases outside the gene matches: 5. CDR3 loop: CASRRDRGATEAFF. In nucleotides, the CDR3 is TGTGCCAGCAGAAGGGACAGGGGGGCAACTGAAGCTTTCTTT.

The chain employs TRBV6-5 and TRBJ1-6; D is perhaps TRBD1 (5 bases). The CDR3 length is 14 residues. Deletions cut 5 bases from V and 5 bases from J, with 10 bases between. Germline lookup yields CDR1 MNHEY and CDR2 SVGAGI. CDR3: CASSTGLNNSPLHF. CDR3 DNA sequence: TGTGCCAGCAGTACGGGACTGAATAATTCACCCCTCCACTTT.

This clone was seen more than once but under ten times. The junction shows a germline mismatch at one end, possibly a read error. The J gene is TRBJ2-5, the V gene TRBV7-7, with D uncertain. Germline V gene data show CDR1 as SSHAT and CDR2 as FNYEAQ (reference sequence). The CDR3 extends over 13 amino acids. The CDR3 region is CASSLAGAETQYF. CDR3 coding DNA: TGTGCTAGCAGCTTAGCCGGAGCAGAGACCCAGTACTTC.

This clone was counted a few times. The chain couples TRBV7-8 to TRBJ2-7; D may be TRBD1 (5 bases). Germline V gene data show CDR1 as SGHVS and CDR2 as FQNEAQ. The ends were cut back, 4 bases at V and 0 bases at J, with 10 bases in the middle. The CDR3 consists of 14 residues. In DNA form, the CDR3 reads TGTGCCAGCAGCTCCTCGACAGCCTCCTACGAGCAGTACTTC. Its protein product is CASSSSTASYEQYF.

Points on this clone: This same CDR3 is encoded by further DNA sequences in the sample. The chain carries TRBV6-1 and TRBJ2-1, with D perhaps assigned TRBD1 or TRBD2 (5 bases each). Germline CDR1 and CDR2: MNHNS and SASEGT. This CDR3 has 14 amino acids. The germline V and J ends were trimmed by 6 bases and 0 bases, with 9 bases remaining between them. CDR3 loop: CASRRDGSYNEQFF. The CDR3, as DNA: TGTGCCAGCAGAAGGGACGGCTCCTACAATGAGCAGTTCTTC.

The chain has TRBV7-6 and TRBJ1-1; the D gene is possibly TRBD1 (5 bases). The germline V and J ends were trimmed by 5 bases and 5 bases, with 12 bases remaining between them. The CDR3 covers 13 residues. Germline loops: CDR1 SGHVS, CDR2 FNYEAQ. CDR3 DNA sequence: TGTGCCAGCAGCCCCATGGGGGGGACTGAAGCTTTCTTT. Translation: CASSPMGGTEAFF. The full variable domain, with the rest looked up from reference TRBV7-6 and TRBJ1-1, is GAGVSQSPRYKVTKRGQDVALRCDPISGHVSLYWYRQALGQGPEFLTYFNYEAQQDKSGLPNDRFSAERPEGSISTLTIQRTEQRDSAMYRCASSPMGGTEAFFGQGTRLTVV.

This clone was counted at least ten times. The genes are TRBV18 and TRBJ1-1; no firm D call. The germline CDR1 and CDR2 sequences are KGHSH and LQKENI. The V end lost 0 bases, the J end lost 4 bases, and 9 bases lay between the germline ends. This CDR3 has 14 amino acids. The CDR3 protein is CASSPPGLSTEAFF. Written as DNA, the CDR3 is TGTGCCAGCTCACCACCGGGTTTGAGCACTGAAGCTTTCTTT. Supplemented by reference TRBV18 and TRBJ1-1, the full variable domain reads NAGVMQNPRHLVRRRGQEARLRCSPMKGHSHVYWYRQLPEEGLKFMVYLQKENIIDESGMPKERFSAEFPKEGPSILRIQQVVRGDSAAYFCASSPPGLSTEAFFGQGTRLTVV.

This clone was observed once. For the CDR3, the DNA is TGTGCCAGCAGTGTCTCGACAGGGCTCTACGAGCAGTACTTC. This translates into CASSVSTGLYEQYF. The chain has TRBV25-1 and TRBJ2-7, with 7 bases that match TRBD1. Looked up from germline, CDR1 is MGHDK and CDR2 is SYGVNS. The CDR3 covers 14 residues. The junction had 6 bases not matched to a gene; V was cut back by 4 bases and J by 3 bases.

V is TRBV5-6 and J is TRBJ2-5; D might be TRBD1 (6 bases). Germline V gene sequence: CDR1 SGHDT, CDR2 YYEEEE. The CDR3 is 14 amino acids. V was cut by 1 base and J by 5 bases, with 12 bases left in between. CDR3: CASSLRPRGETQYF. In DNA form, the CDR3 reads TGTGCCAGCAGCTTGCGACCGAGGGGGGAGACCCAGTACTTC.

This chain links TRBV11-2 with TRBJ2-3; a possible D gene is TRBD2 (5 bases). V was cut by 7 bases and J by 1 base, with 9 bases left in between. Germline CDR1 and CDR2: SGHAT and FQNNGV. This CDR3 is built from 13 residues. The CDR3 DNA is TGTGCCAGCACTTGGACTGGCACAGATACGCAGTATTTT. This sequence encodes CASTWTGTDTQYF. Based on the CDR3 plus reference TRBV11-2 and TRBJ2-3, the full variable domain is EAGVAQSPRYKIIEKRQSVAFWCNPISGHATLYWYQQILGQGPKLLIQFQNNGVVDDSQLPKDRFSAERLKGVDSTLKIQPAKLEDSAVYLCASTWTGTDTQYFGPGTRLTVL.

This chain connects TRBV27 to TRBJ2-7, with D uncertain. Trimming left V 3 bases short and J 1 base short, with 10 bases between. This CDR3 is built from 14 residues. Germline V gives CDR1 MNHEY, CDR2 SMNVEV (reference sequence). The CDR3 region is CASSLTGISYEQYF. In DNA form, the CDR3 reads TGTGCCAGCAGTTTGACTGGGATATCCTACGAGCAGTACTTC.

This clone was counted a few times. This chain joins TRBV29-1 and TRBJ2-7; D might be TRBD2 (5 bases). Trimming took 1 base from V and 4 from J, leaving 14 bases between them. Germline lookup yields CDR1 SQVTM and CDR2 ANQGSEA. The CDR3 runs 14 residues. The CDR3 bases are TGCAGCGTTGAAGTCCAATCCATAGCGTACGAGCAGTACTTC. Translated, it gives CSVEVQSIAYEQYF.

The chain couples TRBV5-1 to TRBJ2-5; D is perhaps TRBD1 (5 bases). V gave up 0 bases and J gave up 0 bases, with 12 bases separating them. The CDR3 is 16 residues long. Germline V lookup: CDR1 SGHRS, CDR2 YFSETQ. Here the CDR3 DNA reads TGCGCCAGCAGCTTGGGGGGCGCCCCGTACCAAGAGACCCAGTACTTC. Translation gives CASSLGGAPYQETQYF.

The chain joins TRBV7-8 to TRBJ1-1, with D possibly being TRBD1 (5 bases). V shed 1 base and J shed 12 bases, with 15 bases lying between them. The V gene's germline CDR1 is SGHVS and CDR2 FQNEAQ. CDR3 length equals 13 residues. CDR3 nucleotides: TGTGCCAGCAGCTTAGTCCCAGCCAGGGCCTCTTTCTTT. Amino acids: CASSLVPARASFF.

The chain links TRBV30 to TRBJ2-3; D might be TRBD1 or TRBD2, each matching 6 bases. CDR3 length: 14 amino acids. V lost 6 bases, J lost 6 bases, and 19 bases lay in between. Germline V gives CDR1 GTSNPN, CDR2 SVGIG (reference sequence). The chain's CDR3 is CACSPGGAVDTQYF. The DNA for the CDR3 is TGTGCCTGCTCACCCGGGGGCGCGGTCGATACGCAGTATTTT.

This rearrangement joins TRBV2 to TRBJ2-5; the D gene is possibly TRBD1 (7 bases). CDR1 and CDR2 (germline): SNHLY, FYNNEI. CDR3 length equals 16 residues. V dropped 2 bases and J dropped 4 bases, with 17 bases sitting between them. The CDR3 reads CASSEKSGTAGETQYF. The CDR3 bases are TGTGCCAGCAGTGAAAAATCCGGGACAGCGGGAGAGACCCAGTACTTC.

A few counts support this clone. The chain recombines TRBV28 with TRBJ2-2; TRBD1 might be the D (6 bases). V was clipped by 1 base and J by 2 bases, with 11 bases between them. The germline gives CDR1 MDHEN, CDR2 SYDVKM. CDR3 length equals 16 residues. The CDR3 nucleotides read TGTGCCAGCAGTTTATTAGGACAGATCAACACCGGGGAGCTGTTTTTT. It encodes CASSLLGQINTGELFF.